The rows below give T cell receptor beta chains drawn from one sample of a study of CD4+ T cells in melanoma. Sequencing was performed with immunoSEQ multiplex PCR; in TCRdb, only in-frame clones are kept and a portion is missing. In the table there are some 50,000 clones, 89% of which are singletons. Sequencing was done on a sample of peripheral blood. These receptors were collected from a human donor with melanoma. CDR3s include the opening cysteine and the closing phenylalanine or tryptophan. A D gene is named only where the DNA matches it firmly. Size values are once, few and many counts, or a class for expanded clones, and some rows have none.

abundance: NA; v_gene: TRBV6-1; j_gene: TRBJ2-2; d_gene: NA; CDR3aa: CASSDGGYENTGELFF; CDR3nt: TGTGCCAGCAGTGATGGCGGGTATGAGAACACCGGGGAGCTGTTTTTT
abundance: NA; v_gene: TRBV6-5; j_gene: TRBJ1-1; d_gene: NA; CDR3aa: CASAPGQFTEAFF; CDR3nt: TGTGCCAGCGCCCCGGGACAATTTACTGAAGCTTTCTTT
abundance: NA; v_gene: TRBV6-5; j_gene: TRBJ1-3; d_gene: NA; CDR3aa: CASSSHVSGNTIYF; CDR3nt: TGTGCCAGCAGTTCCCACGTCTCTGGAAACACCATATATTTT
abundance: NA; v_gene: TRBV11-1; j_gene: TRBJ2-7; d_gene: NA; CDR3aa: CASSSGPAGYEQYF; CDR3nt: TGTGCCAGCAGCTCGGGGCCCGCGGGATACGAGCAGTACTTC
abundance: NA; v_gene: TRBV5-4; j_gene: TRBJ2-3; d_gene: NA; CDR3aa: CASTYGTDTQYF; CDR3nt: TGTGCCAGCACGTATGGCACAGATACGCAGTATTTT
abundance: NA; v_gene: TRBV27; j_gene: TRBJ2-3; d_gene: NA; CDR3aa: CASSSASASTDTQYF; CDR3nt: TGTGCCAGCAGTTCTGCCTCAGCTAGCACAGATACGCAGTATTTT
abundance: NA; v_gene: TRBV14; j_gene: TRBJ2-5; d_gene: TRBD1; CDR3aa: CASRYRGQETQYF; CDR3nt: TGTGCCAGCAGGTACAGGGGACAAGAGACCCAGTACTTC
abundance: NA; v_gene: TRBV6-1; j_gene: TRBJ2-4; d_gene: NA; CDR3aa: CASSEGRGIQYF; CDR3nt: TGTGCCAGCAGTGAGGGGCGAGGGATTCAGTACTTC
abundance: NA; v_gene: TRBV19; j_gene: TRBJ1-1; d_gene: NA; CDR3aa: CASSVGGGFWNTEAFF; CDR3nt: TGTGCCAGTAGTGTCGGCGGGGGCTTTTGGAACACTGAAGCTTTCTTT
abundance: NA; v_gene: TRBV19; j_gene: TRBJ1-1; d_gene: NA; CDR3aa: CASRDAGGDTEAFF; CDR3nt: TGTGCCAGTAGGGACGCGGGGGGGGACACTGAAGCTTTCTTT
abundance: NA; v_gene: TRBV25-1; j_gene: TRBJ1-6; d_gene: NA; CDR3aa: CASSELRVKDSPLHF; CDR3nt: TGTGCCAGCAGTGAACTCAGGGTTAAGGATTCACCCCTCCACTTT
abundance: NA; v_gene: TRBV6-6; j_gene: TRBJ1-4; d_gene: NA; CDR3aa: CASSPGSYEKLFF; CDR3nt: TGTGCCAGCAGCCCCGGGAGCTATGAAAAACTGTTTTTT
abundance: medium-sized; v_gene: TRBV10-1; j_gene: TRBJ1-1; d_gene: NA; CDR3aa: CASSESVGSTEAFF; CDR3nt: TGCGCCAGCAGTGAGTCGGTAGGGAGCACTGAAGCTTTCTTT
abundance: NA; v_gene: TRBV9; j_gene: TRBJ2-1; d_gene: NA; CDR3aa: CASSVTEQGGSYNEQFF; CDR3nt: TGTGCCAGCAGCGTAACTGAACAGGGAGGGTCCTACAATGAGCAGTTCTTC
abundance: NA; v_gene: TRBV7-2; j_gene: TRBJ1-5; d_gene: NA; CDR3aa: CASSLAGPGNNQPQHF; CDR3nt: TGTGCCAGCAGCTTAGCGGGTCCGGGGAACAATCAGCCCCAGCATTTT
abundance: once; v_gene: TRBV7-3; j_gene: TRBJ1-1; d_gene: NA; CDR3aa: CASSLGQGISEAFF; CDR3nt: TGTGCCAGCAGCTTAGGCCAGGGAATCAGTGAAGCTTTCTTT
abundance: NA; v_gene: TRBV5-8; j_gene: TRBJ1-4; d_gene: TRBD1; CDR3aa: CASSLVRGQGNEKLFF; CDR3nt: TGTGCCAGCAGCTTGGTCCGGGGACAGGGGAATGAAAAACTGTTTTTT
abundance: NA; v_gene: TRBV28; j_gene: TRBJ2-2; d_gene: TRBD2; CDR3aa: CASRGRAGGFGELFF; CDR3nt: TGTGCCAGCAGGGGTAGAGCGGGGGGGTTCGGGGAGCTGTTTTTT
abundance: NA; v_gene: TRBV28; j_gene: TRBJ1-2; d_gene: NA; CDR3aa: CASSPRSLYGYTF; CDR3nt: TGTGCCAGCAGTCCCAGATCCCTTTATGGCTACACCTTC
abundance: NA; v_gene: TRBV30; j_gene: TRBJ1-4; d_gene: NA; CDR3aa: CALEVTNEKLFF; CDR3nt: TGTGCCCTCGAGGTAACTAATGAAAAACTGTTTTTT
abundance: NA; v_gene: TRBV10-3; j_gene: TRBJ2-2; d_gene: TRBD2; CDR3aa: CAIAGTSGGNTGELFF; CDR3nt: TGTGCCATCGCCGGGACTAGCGGGGGTAATACCGGGGAGCTGTTTTTT
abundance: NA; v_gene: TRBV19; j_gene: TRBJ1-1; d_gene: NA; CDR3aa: CASSSLGAGEAEAFF; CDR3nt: TGTGCCAGTAGTAGCTTGGGAGCCGGGGAGGCTGAAGCTTTCTTT
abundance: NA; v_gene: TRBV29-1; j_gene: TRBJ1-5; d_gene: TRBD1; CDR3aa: CSVSDREGQPQHF; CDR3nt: TGCAGCGTTTCGGACAGGGAAGGTCAGCCCCAGCATTTT
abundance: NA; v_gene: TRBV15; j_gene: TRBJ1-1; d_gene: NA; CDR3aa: CATSREDTEAFF; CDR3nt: TGTGCCACCAGCAGAGAGGACACTGAAGCTTTCTTT
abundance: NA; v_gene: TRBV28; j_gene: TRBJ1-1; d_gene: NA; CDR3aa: CASSLILGMTAFF; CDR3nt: TGTGCCAGCAGTTTGATACTCGGGATGACGGCTTTCTTT